These T cell receptor beta chains were read from a single sample in a study of shared clonotypes between healthy human individuals. Some clones are missing from TCRdb's copy, which holds only in-frame ones; the method was immunoSEQ multiplex PCR. The sample has over 2 million clones, about 95% seen once. Source material: naive CD8+ T cells sorted from blood. These receptors all come from a man between 18 and 35 years old in good health. CDR3s include the opening cysteine and the closing phenylalanine or tryptophan. A D gene is named only where the DNA matches it firmly. A clone size is listed for some rows: how often the clone was seen (once, few, many), or a class if it is expanded.

v_gene	abundance	j_gene	d_gene	CDR3aa	CDR3nt
TRBV10-3	-	TRBJ2-1	-	CAIMDGTYNEQFF	TGTGCCATCATGGATGGTACCTACAATGAGCAGTTCTTC
TRBV5-4	-	TRBJ2-7	-	CASSSQGVEGEQYF	TGTGCCAGCAGCTCACAGGGCGTGGAGGGTGAGCAGTACTTC
TRBV14	-	TRBJ1-1	-	CASSQHGAGTPEAFF	TGTGCCAGCAGCCAACACGGGGCAGGGACCCCTGAAGCTTTCTTT
TRBV4-3	-	TRBJ2-3	-	CASSQVYGSVSTDTQYF	TGCGCCAGCAGCCAAGTATATGGGAGCGTCAGCACAGATACGCAGTATTTT
TRBV6-4	once	TRBJ2-5	-	CASSDSGQETQYF	TGTGCCAGCAGTGACTCGGGGCAAGAGACCCAGTACTTC
TRBV6-1	-	TRBJ1-2	-	CASSEDRSVANYGYTF	TGTGCCAGCAGTGAAGACAGGTCAGTGGCTAACTATGGCTACACCTTC
TRBV5-6	-	TRBJ2-7	TRBD1	CASSYGTGPLEQYF	TGTGCCAGCAGCTACGGGACAGGGCCCCTCGAGCAGTACTTC
TRBV9	-	TRBJ2-7	-	CASSVAGESYEQYF	TGTGCCAGCAGCGTAGCTGGAGAGTCCTACGAGCAGTACTTC
TRBV11-2	-	TRBJ2-7	-	CASSLEAQGSYEQYF	TGTGCCAGCAGCTTAGAGGCCCAGGGCTCCTACGAGCAGTACTTC
TRBV2	once	TRBJ2-1	-	CASSEWVGTEAYNEQFF	TGTGCCAGCAGTGAATGGGTGGGGACCGAGGCCTACAATGAGCAGTTCTTC
TRBV7-9	-	TRBJ2-5	-	CASSLPRAYQETQYF	TGTGCCAGCAGCTTACCCCGGGCGTACCAAGAGACCCAGTACTTC
TRBV16	once	TRBJ1-1	TRBD1	CASSEGARVTEAFF	TGTGCCAGCAGCGAGGGGGCGCGGGTCACTGAAGCTTTCTTT
TRBV9	-	TRBJ2-7	TRBD2	CASSVSTSGSYEQYF	TGTGCCAGCAGCGTTTCGACTAGCGGCTCCTACGAGCAGTACTTC
TRBV4-1	-	TRBJ2-7	-	CASSQEDSRSYEQYF	TGCGCCAGCAGCCAAGAGGACAGCCGCTCCTACGAGCAGTACTTC
TRBV7-2	-	TRBJ2-7	TRBD2	CASSLSGATYEQYF	TGTGCCAGCAGCTTAAGCGGGGCCACCTACGAGCAGTACTTC
TRBV12-5	-	TRBJ2-1	-	CASGLEGGYNEQFF	TGTGCTAGTGGTTTGGAAGGGGGCTACAATGAGCAGTTCTTC
TRBV6-1	-	TRBJ1-6	-	CASSEVEREDSPLHF	TGTGCCAGCAGTGAAGTGGAAAGGGAGGACTCACCCCTCCACTTT
TRBV11-2	-	TRBJ2-7	-	CASSLGSENYEQYF	TGTGCCAGCAGCTTAGGTTCAGAGAACTACGAGCAGTACTTC
TRBV27	-	TRBJ2-7	-	CASSFSSGTEDYEQYF	TGTGCCAGCAGTTTTTCCTCCGGGACGGAGGACTACGAGCAGTACTTC
TRBV2	-	TRBJ1-1	-	CASSEYRVPTTEAFF	TGTGCCAGCAGTGAATATAGGGTTCCAACCACTGAAGCTTTCTTT
TRBV14	-	TRBJ1-2	-	CAIPPRANYGYTF	TGTGCCATTCCTCCCAGAGCTAACTATGGCTACACCTTC
TRBV28	-	TRBJ1-6	-	CASQTAYNSPLHF	TGTGCCAGTCAGACAGCCTATAATTCACCCCTCCACTTT
TRBV30	-	TRBJ1-1	-	CAWSRDNLEAFF	TGTGCCTGGAGCAGGGACAATCTTGAAGCTTTCTTT
TRBV4-1	-	TRBJ1-2	-	CASSQSPAGPNYGYTF	TGCGCCAGCAGCCAAAGTCCCGCGGGACCTAACTATGGCTACACCTTC
TRBV15	-	TRBJ2-2	-	CATSRGIAMGTGELFF	TGTGCCACCAGCAGAGGAATCGCGATGGGGACCGGGGAGCTGTTTTTT
TRBV10-3	-	TRBJ1-1	-	CAGRPGHNTEAFF	TGTGCCGGACGACCGGGACACAACACTGAAGCTTTCTTT
TRBV5-6	-	TRBJ2-1	TRBD2	CASSWGPGLENEQFF	TGTGCCAGCAGCTGGGGTCCGGGACTAGAAAATGAGCAGTTCTTC
TRBV19	once	TRBJ1-3	-	CASLEGQRSGNTIYF	TGTGCCAGTCTCGAAGGACAACGCTCTGGAAACACCATATATTTT
TRBV5-1	-	TRBJ1-1	TRBD1	CASSDTGGPYMNTEAFF	TGCGCCAGCAGCGATACAGGGGGCCCCTACATGAACACTGAAGCTTTCTTT
TRBV4-1	-	TRBJ2-5	-	CASSHEGHRDAGSQYF	TGCGCCAGCAGCCATGAAGGCCACCGGGACGCCGGGTCCCAGTACTTC
TRBV5-6	-	TRBJ2-6	-	CASSLGENSGANVLTF	TGTGCCAGCAGCTTGGGGGAAAACTCTGGGGCCAACGTCCTGACTTTC
TRBV6-6	-	TRBJ1-2	-	CASIPAWDYGYTF	TGTGCCAGCATTCCGGCTTGGGACTATGGCTACACCTTC
TRBV4-3	-	TRBJ2-1	TRBD2	CASSQDLLAGAYNEQFF	TGCGCCAGCAGCCAAGATCTTCTAGCGGGAGCCTACAATGAGCAGTTCTTC
TRBV27	once	TRBJ2-7	-	CASSPGVGSYEQYF	TGTGCCAGCAGCCCCGGAGTGGGCTCCTACGAGCAGTACTTC
TRBV6-5	-	TRBJ2-7	-	CASSYSAGPAYEQYF	TGTGCCAGCAGTTACTCCGCGGGACCCGCCTACGAGCAGTACTTC
TRBV7-9	-	TRBJ1-2	-	CASSFEAGAMTSYGYTF	TGTGCCAGCAGCTTTGAGGCAGGGGCGATGACGAGCTATGGCTACACCTTC
TRBV27	-	TRBJ2-5	-	CASSLVGGPETQYF	TGTGCCAGCAGTTTAGTCGGGGGCCCAGAGACCCAGTACTTC
TRBV9	-	TRBJ2-7	-	CASSVVPGGHDEQYF	TGTGCCAGCAGCGTAGTCCCAGGGGGGCACGACGAGCAGTACTTC
TRBV12-5	-	TRBJ2-1	TRBD2	CASGLAGLEQFF	TGTGCTAGTGGTTTGGCGGGACTAGAGCAGTTCTTC
TRBV15	-	TRBJ2-1	-	CATSRESSYNEQFF	TGTGCCACCAGCAGAGAAAGCAGTTACAATGAGCAGTTCTTC
TRBV28	once	TRBJ2-7	TRBD1	CASSYDPTGELYEQYF	TGTGCCAGCAGCTATGACCCGACAGGGGAACTCTACGAGCAGTACTTC
TRBV7-9	-	TRBJ1-6	-	CASSPPINGLVNSPLHF	TGTGCCAGCAGCCCCCCTATTAACGGACTCGTTAATTCACCCCTCCACTTT
TRBV5-6	-	TRBJ2-5	TRBD2	CASSFGGLAGFQETQYF	TGTGCCAGCAGCTTCGGTGGACTAGCGGGCTTCCAAGAGACCCAGTACTTC
TRBV4-1	once	TRBJ2-7	-	CASSQVAGGSSSYEQYF	TGCGCCAGCAGCCAAGTAGCCGGGGGCTCAAGCTCCTACGAGCAGTACTTC
TRBV6-6	-	TRBJ2-2	-	CASQSPNTGELFF	TGTGCCAGTCAGTCTCCGAACACCGGGGAGCTGTTTTTT
TRBV21-1	-	TRBJ2-1	-	CASPGLAKRDEQFF	TGTGCCAGCCCCGGACTAGCCAAGAGAGATGAGCAGTTCTTC
TRBV10-2	-	TRBJ2-2	-	CASSPGTGELFF	TGCGCCAGCAGCCCAGGGACCGGGGAGCTGTTTTTT
TRBV5-6	-	TRBJ1-2	TRBD1	CASLSTGSPNYGYTF	TGTGCCAGCCTTTCGACAGGGAGCCCAAACTATGGCTACACCTTC